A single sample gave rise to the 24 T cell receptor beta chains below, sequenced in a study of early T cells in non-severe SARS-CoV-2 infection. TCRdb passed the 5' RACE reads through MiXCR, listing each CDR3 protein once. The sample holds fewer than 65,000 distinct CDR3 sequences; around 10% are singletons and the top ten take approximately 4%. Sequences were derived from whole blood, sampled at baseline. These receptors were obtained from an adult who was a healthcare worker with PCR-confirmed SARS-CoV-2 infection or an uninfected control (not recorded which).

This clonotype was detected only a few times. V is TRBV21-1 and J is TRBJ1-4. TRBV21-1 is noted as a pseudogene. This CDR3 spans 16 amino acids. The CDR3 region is CASSNEWISTNEKLFF. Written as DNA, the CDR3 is TGTGCCAGCAGCAACGAATGGATATCAACTAATGAAAAACTGTTTTTT.

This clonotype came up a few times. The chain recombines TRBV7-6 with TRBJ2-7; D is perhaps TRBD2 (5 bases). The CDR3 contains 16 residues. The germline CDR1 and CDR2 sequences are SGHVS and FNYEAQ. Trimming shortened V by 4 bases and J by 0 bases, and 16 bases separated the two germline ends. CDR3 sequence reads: CASSSTPAGYSYEQYF. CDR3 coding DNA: TGTGCCAGCAGCTCAACTCCCGCGGGTTACTCCTACGAGCAGTACTTC.

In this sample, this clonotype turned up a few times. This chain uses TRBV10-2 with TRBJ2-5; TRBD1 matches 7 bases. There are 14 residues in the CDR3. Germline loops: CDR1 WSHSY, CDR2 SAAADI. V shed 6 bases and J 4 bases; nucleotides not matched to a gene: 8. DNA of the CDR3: TGCGCCAGCAGCAGTGCACAGGGGAGAGAGACCCAGTACTTC. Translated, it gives CASSSAQGRETQYF.

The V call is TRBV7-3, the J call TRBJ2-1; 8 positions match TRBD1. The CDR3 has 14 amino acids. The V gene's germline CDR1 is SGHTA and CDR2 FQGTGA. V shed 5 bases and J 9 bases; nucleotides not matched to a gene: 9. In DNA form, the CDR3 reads TGTGCCAGCAGCCATTCGGACAGGGCGGTTGAGCAGTTCTTC. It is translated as CASSHSDRAVEQFF.

The CDR3 spells CASHSPTSGRGDTQYF. As DNA, the CDR3 is TGTGCCAGCCATAGCCCGACTAGCGGGAGGGGGGATACGCAGTATTTT. The rearrangement uses TRBV12-3 or TRBV12-4 and TRBJ2-3; 14 bases line up with TRBD2. The length of the CDR3 is 16 residues. Trimming took 8 bases from V and 6 from J; bases not matched to a gene: 10.

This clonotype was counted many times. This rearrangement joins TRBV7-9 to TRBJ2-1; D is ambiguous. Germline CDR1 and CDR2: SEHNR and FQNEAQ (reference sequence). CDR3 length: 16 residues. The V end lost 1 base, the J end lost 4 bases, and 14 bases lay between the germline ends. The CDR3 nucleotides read TGTGCCAGCAGCTTAGTTGTCACAGAACTATACAATGAGCAGTTCTTC. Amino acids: CASSLVVTELYNEQFF.

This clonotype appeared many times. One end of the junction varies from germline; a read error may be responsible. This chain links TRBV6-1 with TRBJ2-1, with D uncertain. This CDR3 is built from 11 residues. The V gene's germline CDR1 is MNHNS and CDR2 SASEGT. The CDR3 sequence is CASSETIDPAF. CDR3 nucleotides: TGTGCCAGCAGTGAAACGATAGACCCGGCCTTC.

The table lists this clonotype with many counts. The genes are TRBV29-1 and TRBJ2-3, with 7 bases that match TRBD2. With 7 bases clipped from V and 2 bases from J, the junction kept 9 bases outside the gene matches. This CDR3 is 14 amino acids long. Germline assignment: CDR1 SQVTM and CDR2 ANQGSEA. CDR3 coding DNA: TGCAGCGCCGATCTCGGGAGGTACACAGATACGCAGTATTTT. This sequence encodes CSADLGRYTDTQYF.

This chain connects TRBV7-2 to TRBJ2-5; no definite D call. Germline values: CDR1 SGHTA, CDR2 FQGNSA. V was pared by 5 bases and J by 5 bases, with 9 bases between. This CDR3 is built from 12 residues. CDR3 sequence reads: CASSRYGETQYF. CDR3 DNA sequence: TGTGCCAGCAGCCGTTACGGGGAGACCCAGTACTTC.

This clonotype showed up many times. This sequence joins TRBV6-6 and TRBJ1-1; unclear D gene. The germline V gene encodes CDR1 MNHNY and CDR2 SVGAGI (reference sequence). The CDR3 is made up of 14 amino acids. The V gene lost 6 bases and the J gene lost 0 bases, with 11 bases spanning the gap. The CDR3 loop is CASRPEFMNTEAFF. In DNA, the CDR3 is TGTGCCAGCAGGCCGGAGTTTATGAACACTGAAGCTTTCTTT.

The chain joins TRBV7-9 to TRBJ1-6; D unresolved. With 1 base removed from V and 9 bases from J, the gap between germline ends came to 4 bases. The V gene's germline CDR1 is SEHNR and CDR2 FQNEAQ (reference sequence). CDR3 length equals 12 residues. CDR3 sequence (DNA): TGTGCCAGCAGCTTAGGGAGTTCACCCCTCCACTTT. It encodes CASSLGSSPLHF.

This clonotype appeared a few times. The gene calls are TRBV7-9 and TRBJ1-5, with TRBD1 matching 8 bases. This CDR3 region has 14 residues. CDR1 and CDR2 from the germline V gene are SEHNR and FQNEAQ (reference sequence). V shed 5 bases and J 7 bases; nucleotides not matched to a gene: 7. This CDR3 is CASSATGVRQPQHF. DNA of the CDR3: TGTGCCAGCAGCGCGACAGGGGTAAGACAGCCCCAGCATTTT.

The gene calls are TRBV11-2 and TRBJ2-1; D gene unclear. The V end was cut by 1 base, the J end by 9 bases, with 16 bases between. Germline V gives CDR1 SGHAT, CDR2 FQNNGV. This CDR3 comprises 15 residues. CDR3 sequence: CASSLVAAPSGEQFF. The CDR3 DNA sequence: TGTGCCAGCAGCTTAGTCGCCGCCCCTAGTGGTGAGCAGTTCTTC.

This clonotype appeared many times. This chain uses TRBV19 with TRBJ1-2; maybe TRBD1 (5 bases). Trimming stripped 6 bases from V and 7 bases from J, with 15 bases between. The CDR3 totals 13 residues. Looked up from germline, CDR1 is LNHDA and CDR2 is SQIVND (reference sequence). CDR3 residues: CASSSSGIGGYTF. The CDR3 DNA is TGTGCCAGTAGCTCTTCAGGGATTGGTGGCTACACCTTC. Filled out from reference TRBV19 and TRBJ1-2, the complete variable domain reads DGGITQSPKYLFRKEGQNVTLSCEQNLNHDAMYWYRQDPGQGLRLIYYSQIVNDFQKGDIAEGYSVSREKKESFPLTVTSAQKNPTAFYLCASSSSGIGGYTFGSGTRLTVV.

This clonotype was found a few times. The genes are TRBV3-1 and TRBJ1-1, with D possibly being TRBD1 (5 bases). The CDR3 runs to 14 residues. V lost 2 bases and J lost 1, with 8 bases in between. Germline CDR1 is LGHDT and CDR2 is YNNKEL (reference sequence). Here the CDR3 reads CASSQPDRNTEAFF. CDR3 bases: TGTGCCAGCAGCCAACCCGACAGGAACACTGAAGCTTTCTTT.

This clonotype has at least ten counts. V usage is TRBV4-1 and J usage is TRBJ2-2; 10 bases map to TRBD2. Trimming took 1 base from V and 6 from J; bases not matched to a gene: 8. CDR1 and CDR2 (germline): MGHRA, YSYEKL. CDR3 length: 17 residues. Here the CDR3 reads CASSQGLLAGDAGELFF. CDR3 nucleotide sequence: TGCGCCAGCAGCCAAGGTCTGCTAGCGGGGGACGCCGGGGAGCTGTTTTTT.

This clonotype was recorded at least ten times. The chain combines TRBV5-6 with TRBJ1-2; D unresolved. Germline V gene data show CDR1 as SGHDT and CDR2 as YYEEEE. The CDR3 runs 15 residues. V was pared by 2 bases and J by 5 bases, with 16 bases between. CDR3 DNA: TGTGCCAGCAGCTTTGGGAGCGGACTTCCGTATGGCTACACCTTC. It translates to CASSFGSGLPYGYTF. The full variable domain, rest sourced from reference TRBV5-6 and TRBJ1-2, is DAGVTQSPTHLIKTRGQQVTLRCSPKSGHDTVSWYQQALGQGPQFIFQYYEEEERQRGNFPDRFSGHQFPNYSSELNVNALLLGDSALYLCASSFGSGLPYGYTFGSGTRLTVV.

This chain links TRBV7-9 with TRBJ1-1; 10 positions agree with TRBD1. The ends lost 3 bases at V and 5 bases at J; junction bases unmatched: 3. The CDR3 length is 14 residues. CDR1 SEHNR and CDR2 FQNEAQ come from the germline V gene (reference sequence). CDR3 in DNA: TGTGCCAGCAGCTTCGACAGGGGGCCAACTGAAGCTTTCTTT. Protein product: CASSFDRGPTEAFF.

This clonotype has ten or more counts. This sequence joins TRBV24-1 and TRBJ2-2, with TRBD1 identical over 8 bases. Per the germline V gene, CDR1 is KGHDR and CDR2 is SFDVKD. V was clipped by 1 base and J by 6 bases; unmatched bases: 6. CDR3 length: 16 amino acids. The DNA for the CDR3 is TGTGCCACCAGTGATTTTGGACAGGGTTGGGCCGGGGAGCTGTTTTTT. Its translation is CATSDFGQGWAGELFF.

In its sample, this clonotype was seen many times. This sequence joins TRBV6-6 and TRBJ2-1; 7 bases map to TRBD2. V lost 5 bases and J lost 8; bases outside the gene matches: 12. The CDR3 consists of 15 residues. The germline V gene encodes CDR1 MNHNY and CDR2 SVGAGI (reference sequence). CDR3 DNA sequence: TGTGCCAGCAGTCCGTGGCGGGAGAGGGTCGATGAGCAGTTCTTC. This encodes CASSPWRERVDEQFF.

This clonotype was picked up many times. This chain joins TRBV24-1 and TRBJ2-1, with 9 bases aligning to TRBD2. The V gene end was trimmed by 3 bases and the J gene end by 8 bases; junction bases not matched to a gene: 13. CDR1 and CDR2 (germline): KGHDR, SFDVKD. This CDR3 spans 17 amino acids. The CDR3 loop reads CATSDAVGGLAFHEQFF. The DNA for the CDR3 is TGTGCCACCAGTGATGCCGTCGGGGGACTAGCTTTCCATGAGCAGTTCTTC.

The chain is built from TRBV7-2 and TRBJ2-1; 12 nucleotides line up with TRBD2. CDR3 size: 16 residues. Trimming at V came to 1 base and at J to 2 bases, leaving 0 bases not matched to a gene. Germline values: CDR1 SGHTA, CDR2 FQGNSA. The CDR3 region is CASSLGLAGAYNEQFF. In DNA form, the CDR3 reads TGTGCCAGCAGCTTAGGACTAGCGGGGGCCTACAATGAGCAGTTCTTC.

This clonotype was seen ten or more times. This chain's CDR3 is CSVDGTVSYNEQFF. The CDR3 bases are TGCAGCGTTGATGGGACGGTGTCCTACAATGAGCAGTTCTTC. This chain connects TRBV29-1 to TRBJ2-1; possibly TRBD1 or TRBD2 for D (5 bases each). V was pared by 3 bases and J by 1 base, with 10 bases between. The CDR3 loop spans 14 amino acids. Germline values: CDR1 SQVTM, CDR2 ANQGSEA.

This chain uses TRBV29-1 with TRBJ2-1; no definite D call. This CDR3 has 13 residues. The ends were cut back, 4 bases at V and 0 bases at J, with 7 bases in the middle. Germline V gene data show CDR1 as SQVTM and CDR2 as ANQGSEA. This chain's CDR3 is CSVGLSSYNEQFF. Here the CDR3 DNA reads TGCAGCGTTGGTCTGAGCTCCTACAATGAGCAGTTCTTC.